These 19 T cell receptor beta chains came from one sample sequenced in a study of blood T cell repertoires in COVID-19. Sequencing used immunoSEQ multiplex PCR; TCRdb keeps in-frame clones, though not all of them. This table holds 210,000 or so clones, 84% found once. The sequenced sample consisted of peripheral blood. The source of these receptors is a woman in her sixties or seventies with active or convalescent COVID-19.

This clone was detected once. The chain combines TRBV6-6 with TRBJ2-7; TRBD1 is a possible D gene (6 bases). V lost 0 bases, J lost 1 base, and 13 bases lay in between. The CDR3 is made up of 16 amino acids. Germline lookup yields CDR1 MNHNY and CDR2 SVGAGI (reference sequence). The CDR3 DNA reads TGTGCCAGCAGTTACTCGAACAGGGAGATTTCCTACGAGCAGTACTTC. It specifies CASSYSNREISYEQYF.

V gene TRBV7-3 combines with J gene TRBJ1-1; 7 bases map to TRBD1. The CDR3 extends over 15 amino acids. Trimming at V came to 0 bases and at J to 4 bases, leaving 5 bases not matched to a gene. Looked up from germline, CDR1 is SGHTA and CDR2 is FQGTGA. The CDR3 nucleotides read TGTGCCAGCAGCTTAACAGGGGGCACCGGCACTGAAGCTTTCTTT. Its protein is CASSLTGGTGTEAFF.

CDR3 sequence: CASSARETQYF. CDR3 nucleotides: TGTGCCAGTAGTGCCAGAGAGACCCAGTACTTC. The genes are TRBV19 and TRBJ2-5; D call uncertain. The CDR3 spans 11 residues. The V gene lost 5 bases and the J gene lost 4 bases, with 5 bases spanning the gap. CDR1 and CDR2 from the germline V gene are LNHDA and SQIVND (reference sequence).

V usage is TRBV7-9 and J usage is TRBJ1-4; TRBD1 might be the D (5 bases). The CDR3 consists of 17 residues. Trimming left V 2 bases short and J 0 bases short, with 13 bases between. From germline, CDR1 is SEHNR and CDR2 FQNEAQ (reference sequence). CDR3 DNA: TGTGCCAGCAGCTTAACCGGCCAAGGGGCAACTAATGAAAAACTGTTTTTT. Translation: CASSLTGQGATNEKLFF.

The chain employs TRBV24-1 and TRBJ2-5; 8 bases map to TRBD1. J gave up 5 bases and V 1 base, and 5 bases lay outside the gene matches. The CDR3 spans 15 residues. Germline-derived CDR1 and CDR2 are KGHDR and SFDVKD. The CDR3 sequence: CATSDFARGRETQYF. The CDR3 DNA reads TGTGCCACCAGTGATTTCGCCAGGGGGCGTGAGACCCAGTACTTC.

This chain joins TRBV20-1 and TRBJ2-3; possibly TRBD2 for D (6 bases). The CDR3 spans 14 residues. The V and J ends lost 3 bases and 5 bases respectively, with 15 bases between them. CDR1 DFQATT and CDR2 SNEGSKA come from the germline V gene (reference sequence). This chain's CDR3 is CSASEGGERDTQYF. The CDR3 nucleotides read TGCAGTGCTAGTGAGGGAGGAGAGAGAGATACGCAGTATTTT.

In this sample, this clone turned up a few times. The chain combines TRBV2 with TRBJ2-1; TRBD1 is a possible D gene (6 bases). Trimming shortened V by 4 bases and J by 8 bases, and 15 bases separated the two germline ends. CDR3 length: 14 residues. Per germline, CDR1 SNHLY and CDR2 FYNNEI. The CDR3 region is CASSVQGRGYEQFF. CDR3 nucleotides: TGTGCCAGCAGTGTCCAGGGCAGGGGATATGAGCAGTTCTTC.

The chain combines TRBV6-5 with TRBJ2-1; D possibly corresponds to TRBD2 (5 bases). V lost 7 bases and J 5 bases, leaving 18 bases between the germline ends. CDR3 length: 15 residues. Per germline, CDR1 MNHEY and CDR2 SVGAGI. CDR3 amino acids: CASTQQRLTDNEQFF. DNA for the CDR3: TGTGCCAGCACCCAACAGAGACTAACCGACAATGAGCAGTTCTTC.

The CDR3 bases are TGTGCCATCAGTGGTTTGCAGGGCACCTACGAGCAGTACTTC. Translation: CAISGLQGTYEQYF. The chain carries TRBV10-3 and TRBJ2-7; maybe TRBD1 (5 bases). The CDR3 runs to 14 residues. CDR1 is ENHRY and CDR2 is SYGVKD in the germline V gene. V shed 4 bases and J shed 2 bases, with 12 bases lying between them.

The chain carries TRBV28 and TRBJ2-3, with TRBD2 matching 7 bases. Germline V lookup: CDR1 MDHEN, CDR2 SYDVKM. The CDR3 is made up of 16 amino acids. V was pared by 8 bases and J by 2 bases, with 13 bases of the junction left unmatched. CDR3 amino acids: CASASPRSGATDTQYF. CDR3 DNA sequence: TGTGCCAGCGCCTCACCAAGGAGCGGGGCCACAGATACGCAGTATTTT. The full variable domain, in which reference TRBV28 and TRBJ2-3 provide the parts outside the CDR3, is DVKVTQSSRYLVKRTGEKVFLECVQDMDHENMFWYRQDPGLGLRLIYFSYDVKMKEKGDIPEGYSVSREKKERFSLILESASTNQTSMYLCASASPRSGATDTQYFGPGTRLTVL.

The chain has TRBV6-1 and TRBJ1-1; 9 nucleotides line up with TRBD1. Germline V gene data show CDR1 as MNHNS and CDR2 as SASEGT. The CDR3 has 17 residues. The J segment lost 0 bases and the V segment lost 4 bases, leaving 9 bases of the junction unmatched. The CDR3 protein is CASSVGGQGTLNTEAFF. The CDR3 DNA is TGTGCCAGCAGTGTGGGGGGACAGGGAACATTGAACACTGAAGCTTTCTTT.

As to this clone: Other DNA variants within this sample encode the same CDR3. This chain uses TRBV5-1 with TRBJ2-3; D might be TRBD2 (5 bases). The CDR3 length is 14 residues. V lost 2 bases to trimming and J lost 0 bases, with 7 bases between them. The germline V gene has CDR1 SGHRS and CDR2 YFSETQ. In nucleotides, the CDR3 is TGCGCCAGCAGCTTAAGCGGTAGCACAGATACGCAGTATTTT. This translates into CASSLSGSTDTQYF.

The V gene is TRBV7-2, the J gene TRBJ2-7; TRBD2 matches at 7 bases. The CDR3 sequence is 16 residues long. The germline CDR1 and CDR2 sequences are SGHTA and FQGNSA. The J segment lost 3 bases and the V segment lost 3 bases, leaving 11 bases of the junction unmatched. CDR3: CASSFQSGGSYYEQYF. DNA for the CDR3: TGTGCCAGCAGCTTCCAATCGGGCGGGAGTTACTACGAGCAGTACTTC.

The chain has TRBV25-1 and TRBJ1-2; TRBD1 matches at 10 bases. The CDR3 covers 13 residues. CDR1 is MGHDK, CDR2 SYGVNS, per germline. Trimming at V came to 4 bases and at J to 7 bases, leaving 3 bases not matched to a gene. The CDR3 region is CASSGQGASGYTF. Written as DNA, the CDR3 is TGTGCCAGCAGTGGACAGGGGGCATCTGGCTACACCTTC.

The V gene is TRBV28, the J gene TRBJ2-5, with unresolved D. The CDR3 is made up of 12 amino acids. Germline V lookup: CDR1 MDHEN, CDR2 SYDVKM. V lost 1 base to trimming and J lost 5 bases, with 5 bases between them. CDR3 nucleotide sequence: TGTGCCAGCAGTTTATACTGGGAGACCCAGTACTTC. Residues: CASSLYWETQYF.

This clone showed up many times. V is TRBV5-5 and J is TRBJ1-1, with 7 bases matching TRBD1. Germline values: CDR1 SGHKS, CDR2 YYEKEE (reference sequence). The CDR3 is 15 amino acids. The V segment lost 6 bases and the J segment 1 base; nucleotides outside the gene matches: 9. The CDR3 spells CASNPYDRENTEAFF. The CDR3 DNA reads as TGTGCCAGCAACCCATACGACAGGGAGAACACTGAAGCTTTCTTT.

This clone was counted a single time. This chain links TRBV11-1 with TRBJ2-1; no clear D gene. V shed 2 bases and J shed 10 bases, with 15 bases lying between them. Germline V CDR1 and CDR2: SGHAT, FQDESV (reference sequence). The CDR3 spans 14 residues. CDR3 in amino acids: CASSLFLLGGEQFF. In DNA, the CDR3 is TGTGCCAGCAGCTTATTCTTATTAGGCGGCGAGCAGTTCTTC.

J is TRBJ1-1 and V is TRBV15, with a tentative D call TRBD1 (6 bases). With 3 bases removed from V and 4 bases from J, the gap between germline ends came to 12 bases. Germline V gene data show CDR1 as LNHNV and CDR2 as YYDKDF (reference sequence). The CDR3 totals 14 residues. The CDR3 nucleotides are TGTGCCACCAGCAGTGACAGGTGGGGCACTGAAGCTTTCTTT. Protein: CATSSDRWGTEAFF.

The CDR3 region is CASSPQEAIREQYF. CDR3 coding DNA: TGTGCCAGCAGCCCCCAAGAGGCGATTCGGGAGCAGTACTTC. The chain has TRBV7-2 and TRBJ2-7; no firm D call. V lost 5 bases and J lost 7, with 18 bases in between. This CDR3 spans 14 amino acids. Germline V gene sequence: CDR1 SGHTA, CDR2 FQGNSA.